This TCR beta chain originates from a study of T cells in localized non-small cell lung cancer (dated by TCRdb to about 2020). In terms of the full investigation: The study examined T cell repertoires in a few hundred patients with early-stage NSCLC and compared tumors with uninvolved tumor-adjacent lungs. Of the NSCLC patients, 120 to 150 were male and about 97 were female, and the mean age was approximately 69 years. All 230 or so NSCLC patients in the cohort were treatment-naive and had localized lung tumors that were resected. On the study overall, not on this receptor specifically: Uninvolved tumor-adjacent lung showed the highest T cell clonality, higher than tumor, which suggests more focused antigenic responses in the adjacent lung. Of the top 100 tumor clones, a median of roughly 60 were detected in paired uninvolved adjacent lung; under 35 were also among that lung's top 100. Multi-region tumor sequencing was not performed, so intratumor heterogeneity could not be excluded. Because the study design was exploratory, TCR variables were selected using unadjusted p-values without false-discovery rate correction. Higher blood T cell density associated with longer overall survival, while higher adjacent-lung clonality associated with shorter survival.

Concerning this clone itself: It lacks a known antigen. No clone much larger than this one lies a single base away; base qualities are absent.

At diagnosis, peripheral blood, uninvolved tumor-adjacent lung and tumor were collected and stored as a combination of fresh-frozen and FFPE material. For TCR repertoire profiling, the blood samples were analyzed as peripheral blood mononuclear cells. The cysteine opens and the phenylalanine closes a CDR3 of 15 amino acids. Just CDR3 DNA is preserved here, 45 bases in frame from base 1. After removal of 1 base from V and 4 bases from J, the junction retains 6 bases not matched to a gene. Looking up the germline V gene yields CDR1 MDHEN and CDR2 SYDVKM. TCR beta CDR3 regions were sequenced from DNA using the immunoSEQ Assay. The authors processed their data as follows. T cell density was computed as TCR beta template counts normalized to usable DNA estimated by amplifying housekeeping genes. The preseqR package was used to estimate richness by extrapolating to 400,000 templates for PBMC samples and to 120,000 templates for tissue samples. Clonality was defined as one minus Pielou's evenness. Differential abundance testing on productive amino-acid clonotypes, with a minimum total count of 5 and an alpha of 0.1, was used to identify tissue-enriched TCRs. The Jaccard Index and the Morisita Overlap Index were used to measure how much the repertoires overlapped between compartments. GLIPH clustered TCR beta CDR3s with public tetramer-defined viral CDR3s; viral motifs required at least three viral sequences plus V-gene enrichment. TCRdb carries this immuneACCESS record with in-frame sequences only. Its versions omit some clonotypes, under half of them owing to an unresolved V gene in the studies checked, with the rest unexplained. From that table come the V and J calls and clone size; the DNA was used to work out D and trimming. This sample is represented by tens of thousands of clones; roughly three quarters of them were singletons. The ten largest clones represent about 35% of the sample.

The chain couples TRBV28 to TRBJ1-2, with 7 central nucleotides matching TRBD1. The source is a woman between 40 and 69 years old with stage II squamous cell lung carcinoma. The starting material was PBMCs, obtained before any cancer treatment. The CDR3 here reads CASSLSPDRVYGYTF. The sequenced DNA: TGTGCCAGCAGTTTATCCCCCGACAGGGTCTATGGCTACACCTTC.